A selection of T cell receptor beta chains follows, all from one sample in a study of response to subunit inactivated influenza vaccine. One entry per CDR3 protein, called by TCRdb with MiXCR from the RT-PCR reads. The sample includes hundreds of thousands of distinct CDR3 sequences, about 25% of them seen just once. The source material was CD4+ T cells sorted from PBMCs, sampled 5 days after vaccination. These receptors were taken from a man aged 50 to 59 who received an inactivated influenza vaccine. CDR3s include the opening cysteine and the closing phenylalanine or tryptophan. D genes are given only for firm matches. Size is omitted from some rows. Given values are once, few, many or a class for expanded clones.

NA | 13 | NA | TRBJ1-4 | TRBV10-3 | TGTGCCATCAGAGGAGGGGCGGTTGAAAAACTGTTTTTT | CAIRGGAVEKLFF
NA | 16 | NA | TRBJ1-1 | TRBV7-2 | TGTGCCAGCAGCTTTCAACCCGGGACCATGAACACTGAAGCTTTCTTT | CASSFQPGTMNTEAFF
NA | 12 | NA | TRBJ1-2 | TRBV29-1 | TGCAGCGTTGTGGCTGCGGGGGATGGCTACACCTTC | CSVVAAGDGYTF
NA | 12 | few | TRBJ1-2 | TRBV6-1 | TGTGCCAGCAGTCTCGTGAGGGAAGGCTACACCTTC | CASSLVREGYTF
NA | 16 | NA | TRBJ2-5 | TRBV9 | TGTGCCAGCAGCGTAGAGTCTGGGGCCGGTCGGGAGACCCAGTACTTC | CASSVESGAGRETQYF
NA | 15 | NA | TRBJ2-1 | TRBV7-9 | TGTGCCAGCAGCCCCAGCCTCCTAACTAGCAATGAGCAGTTCTTC | CASSPSLLTSNEQFF
TRBD2 | 15 | NA | TRBJ2-3 | TRBV7-2 | TGTGCCAGCAGCTCACTAGCGGGGGTTTTGGATACGCAGTATTTT | CASSSLAGVLDTQYF
NA | 14 | few | TRBJ2-4 | TRBV12-3/TRBV12-4 | TGTGCCAGCAGTGCAAGCACCGCCAAAAACATTCAGTACTTC | CASSASTAKNIQYF
NA | 14 | once | TRBJ2-4 | TRBV15 | TGTGCCACCGGCGAACAGCTAGCCAAAAACATTCAGTACTTC | CATGEQLAKNIQYF
NA | 15 | few | TRBJ1-6 | TRBV6-5 | TGTGCCAGCAGTTACTCGAACGCGGATAATTCACCCCTCCACTTT | CASSYSNADNSPLHF
TRBD2 | 15 | few | TRBJ2-7 | TRBV20-1 | TGCAGTGCTAGAGATGCTAGCGGGGCTTACTACGAGCAGTACTTC | CSARDASGAYYEQYF
NA | 14 | few | TRBJ2-7 | TRBV7-9 | TGTGCCAGCAGCTTGGGACAGCGGGCAGGCGAGCAGTACTTC | CASSLGQRAGEQYF
NA | 12 | NA | TRBJ1-6 | TRBV20-1 | TGCAGTGCCAATGCAGGGGATTCACCCCTCCACTTT | CSANAGDSPLHF
NA | 13 | few | TRBJ2-1 | TRBV7-2 | TGTGCCAGCAGCTTTAATACGTATAATGAGCAGTTCTTC | CASSFNTYNEQFF
NA | 15 | NA | TRBJ2-7 | TRBV21-1 | TGTGCCAGCACTAAAATAGGACAGGGTACCCACGAGCAGTACTTC | CASTKIGQGTHEQYF